The present T cell receptor (beta chain) was sequenced within a study of T and B cells in COVID-19 patients. Study-level information: Blood was sampled from COVID-19 patients who were either actively infected or recovered. Of roughly 22 active-infection patients, 12 were critically ill with mechanical ventilation or extracorporeal membrane oxygenation.

BIOMED2 TRB-A/B primer pools were used in multiplex TRB PCR. MiXCR, applied by TCRdb to the multiplex PCR reads, yields one record per CDR3 protein. The sample contains approximately 7,800 distinct CDR3 sequences, 20% to 30% of which appear only once. General observations from the study: Patients with COVID-19 reportedly showed strongly skewed T cell receptor beta variable and joining gene usage. Active COVID-19 showed highly clonal TRB repertoires; recovery showed diversity and richness above healthy donors.

As to this clonotype: Its antigen is not identified.

This CDR3 has 13 amino acids. Trimming pared 5 bases from V and 3 bases from J, leaving 10 bases between. CDR1 MNHNY and CDR2 SVGAGI come from the germline V gene (reference sequence). TRB was amplified from about 250-500 ng of blood genomic DNA. This receptor was identified in a human donor with active COVID-19. Sequencing input: blood. V is TRBV6-6 and J is TRBJ1-1; the D gene is possibly TRBD1 (5 bases). This CDR3 reads CASSQDSYTEAFF. Written as DNA, the CDR3 is TGTGCCAGCAGTCAAGACAGTTACACTGAAGCTTTCTTT.